This T cell receptor beta chain was recovered during a study of T-cell memory formation after mild COVID-19. The CDR3 has 14 residues. V was cut by 3 bases and J by 4 bases, with 10 bases left in between. Comment on this clonotype: The antigen remains unidentified.

TCRdb reprocessed the 5' RACE reads with MiXCR, giving one entry per CDR3 protein. Of 140,000 to 150,000 distinct CDR3 sequences listed, 5.5% to 7% were seen once; the top ten hold roughly 1.9%. Study-wide findings and caveats: The finding that pre-infection memory included some responding clones suggested that cross-reactive memory joined.

The chain has TRBV12-3 or TRBV12-4 and TRBJ1-5; weak D call: TRBD1 (5 bases). This receptor was obtained from an adult woman who had mild COVID-19 (a few samples of this study predate the infection). Cell type and time point are not known. Input material: PBMCs or a T cell subset sorted from them (not recorded which). The CDR3 nucleotides are TGTGCCAGCAGTTTGGGCAGGGCAAATCAGCCCCAGCATTTT. This sequence encodes CASSLGRANQPQHF.